These 21 T cell receptor beta chains share one sample of origin, sequenced in a study of beta chain features in type 1 diabetes. Study-level points and caveats: People with Type 1 diabetes carried modestly yet significantly shorter TCRB CDR3s in all four CD4+ subsets.

No antigens are known for them. Reverse transcribing all isolated RNA meant expressed TCRB transcripts were sequenced. The protocol was immunoSEQ multiplex PCR, while the TCRdb copy is restricted to in-frame clones and leaves out a portion. Counted here are 630,000 or so clones, around 15% occurring once; the ten biggest clones make up approximately 0.043%. The sample taken for sequencing was naive CD4+ T cells from blood. The receptor set was obtained from a young man with type 1 diabetes.

This clone occurred a few times. The J gene is TRBJ1-2, the V gene TRBV10-3; weak D call: TRBD1 (5 bases). The CDR3 covers 18 residues. Germline V gene lookup returns CDR1 ENHRY and CDR2 SYGVKD. V gave up 4 bases and J gave up 0 bases, with 21 bases separating them. CDR3 residues: CAISGGEGERGANYGYTF. The CDR3 DNA is TGTGCCATCAGTGGTGGAGAGGGCGAACGGGGCGCTAACTATGGCTACACCTTC.

The table lists this clone with a few counts. The chain couples TRBV15 to TRBJ2-7; maybe TRBD1 (6 bases). The CDR3 runs 13 residues. Germline CDR1 LNHNV, CDR2 YYDKDF (reference sequence). Trimming cost V 0 bases and J 6 bases, with 9 bases left between them. The CDR3 here is CATSRDQGREQYF. The DNA for the CDR3 is TGTGCCACCAGCAGAGATCAGGGGCGCGAGCAGTACTTC. Full variable domain (outside the CDR3, taken from reference TRBV15 and TRBJ2-7): DAMVIQNPRYQVTQFGKPVTLSCSQTLNHNVMYWYQQKSSQAPKLLFHYYDKDFNNEADTPDNFQSRRPNTSFCFLDIRSPGLGDTAMYLCATSRDQGREQYFGPGTRLTVT.

V is TRBV4-2 and J is TRBJ2-2; 8 nucleotides agree with TRBD2. This CDR3 contains 16 residues. Germline CDR1 and CDR2: LGHNA and YNFKEQ. The ends lost 1 base at V and 7 bases at J; junction bases unmatched: 8. The DNA for the CDR3 is TGTGCCAGCAGCCAAGCCAGCGGGGGCGTGGGCGGGGAGCTGTTTTTT. Translation gives CASSQASGGVGGELFF.

This clone occurred a few times. CDR3: CASSQGSIQGAYEQYF. CDR3 DNA: TGTGCCAGCAGCCAAGGATCGATACAGGGGGCTTACGAGCAGTACTTC. The chain employs TRBV4-2 and TRBJ2-7, with 9 bases lining up with TRBD1. CDR1 and CDR2 from the germline V gene are LGHNA and YNFKEQ. The CDR3 consists of 16 residues. J lost 4 bases, V lost 1 base, and 8 bases had no gene match.

This rearrangement joins TRBV5-1 to TRBJ2-3; TRBD2 might be the D (6 bases). Trimming removed 0 bases at V and 4 bases at J, with 12 bases between. CDR1 SGHRS and CDR2 YFSETQ come from the germline V gene. The CDR3 extends over 15 amino acids. CDR3: CASSLGLRGSDTQYF. DNA for the CDR3: TGCGCCAGCAGCTTGGGCCTCCGGGGGTCAGATACGCAGTATTTT. Based on the CDR3 plus reference TRBV5-1 and TRBJ2-3, the full variable domain is KAGVTQTPRYLIKTRGQQVTLSCSPISGHRSVSWYQQTPGQGLQFLFEYFSETQRNKGNFPGRFSGRQFSNSRSEMNVSTLELGDSALYLCASSLGLRGSDTQYFGPGTRLTVL.

In this sample, this clone turned up a few times. This sequence joins TRBV5-8 and TRBJ1-2; TRBD1 aligns across 9 bases. Germline V gene lookup returns CDR1 SGHTS and CDR2 YDEGEE. With 3 bases clipped from V and 5 bases from J, the junction kept 8 bases outside the gene matches. CDR3 size: 15 residues. CDR3 coding DNA: TGTGCCAGCAGCTCTATGGGACAGGGAAGTTATGGCTACACCTTC. Amino acids: CASSSMGQGSYGYTF.

The chain carries TRBV5-4 and TRBJ2-5; D may correspond to TRBD1 or TRBD2 (5 bases each). CDR1 and CDR2 (germline): SGHNT, YYREEE (reference sequence). The ends were cut back, 4 bases at V and 2 bases at J, with 15 bases in the middle. The CDR3 runs to 15 residues. DNA for the CDR3: TGTGCCAGCAGCACCGGACCGAGGGGACAAGAGACCCAGTACTTC. Amino acid sequence: CASSTGPRGQETQYF.

This clone has only a few counts. The rearrangement uses TRBV30 and TRBJ2-1, with TRBD2 identical over 8 bases. Trimming at V came to 0 bases and at J to 4 bases, leaving 5 bases not matched to a gene. The germline V gene encodes CDR1 GTSNPN and CDR2 SVGIG (reference sequence). The CDR3 is 15 amino acids. CDR3 sequence: CAWSVLLAGYNEQFF. CDR3 DNA: TGTGCCTGGAGTGTATTGCTAGCGGGTTACAATGAGCAGTTCTTC.

This clone turned up a few times. V usage is TRBV18 and J usage is TRBJ1-1; TRBD1 matches 7 bases. CDR1 is KGHSH and CDR2 is LQKENI in the germline V gene. The CDR3 length is 13 residues. The V gene end was trimmed by 8 bases and the J gene end by 3 bases; junction bases not matched to a gene: 6. CDR3 bases: TGTGCCAGCCGACAGGGACGAGACACTGAAGCTTTCTTT. It translates to CASRQGRDTEAFF.

The chain combines TRBV4-2 with TRBJ1-4, with 7 positions matching TRBD1. Germline trimming cut 3 bases from V and 14 bases from J; bases unmatched to any gene: 12. Germline values: CDR1 LGHNA, CDR2 YNFKEQ. CDR3 length equals 14 residues. The CDR3 loop is CASSHGDSPGGLFF. DNA for the CDR3: TGTGCCAGCAGCCACGGGGACAGCCCTGGAGGGCTGTTTTTT.

In this sample, this clone turned up a few times. V gene TRBV30 combines with J gene TRBJ2-7, with TRBD1 identical over 8 bases. J was trimmed by 5 bases and V by 2 bases; bases with no gene match: 5. Germline loops: CDR1 GTSNPN, CDR2 SVGIG (reference sequence). This CDR3 region has 13 residues. DNA for the CDR3: TGTGCCTGGAGTCCCGACAGGGGCCACGAGCAGTACTTC. It is translated as CAWSPDRGHEQYF.

This clone showed up just a few times. A much larger clone differs from this one at a single base, so this may be a read error. The chain employs TRBV9 and TRBJ2-5; no clear D. V lost 5 bases and J 2 bases, leaving 4 bases between the germline ends. CDR3 length equals 11 residues. CDR1 SGDLS and CDR2 YYNGEE come from the germline V gene. The CDR3 DNA is TGTGCCAGCAGTTATCAAGAGACCCAGTACTTC. Residues: CASSYQETQYF.

The chain carries TRBV28 and TRBJ1-6; D is ambiguous. This CDR3 is built from 13 residues. The ends were cut back, 2 bases at V and 7 bases at J, with 6 bases in the middle. Germline CDR1 and CDR2: MDHEN and SYDVKM. CDR3 bases: TGTGCCAGCAGTTTAAACGGCAATTCACCCCTCCACTTT. Translated, it gives CASSLNGNSPLHF.

This clone was observed a few times. The CDR3 bases are TGTGCCAGCTCACCTTACTCGGGTCGGGGGAATTCACCCCTCCACTTT. It specifies CASSPYSGRGNSPLHF. The chain carries TRBV18 and TRBJ1-6; TRBD1 is a possible D gene (5 bases). The ends were cut back, 3 bases at V and 7 bases at J, with 16 bases in the middle. The CDR3 has 16 amino acids. The V gene's germline CDR1 is KGHSH and CDR2 LQKENI.

The chain employs TRBV7-2 and TRBJ2-2; unclear D gene. There are 12 residues in the CDR3. Per the germline V gene, CDR1 is SGHTA and CDR2 is FQGNSA. The ends were cut back, 4 bases at V and 6 bases at J, with 6 bases in the middle. The CDR3 here is CASSSAAGELFF. CDR3 DNA: TGTGCCAGCAGCTCGGCAGCCGGGGAGCTGTTTTTT.

V gene TRBV29-1 combines with J gene TRBJ1-1; D ambiguous. CDR3 length equals 13 residues. Germline-derived CDR1 and CDR2 are SQVTM and ANQGSEA. Trimming removed 4 bases from V and 1 base from J, with 10 bases in between. CDR3 DNA: TGCAGCGTTGCGTTAACAGCGAACACTGAAGCTTTCTTT. Translated: CSVALTANTEAFF.

This chain joins TRBV7-9 and TRBJ1-5; 9 bases match TRBD1. The V and J ends lost 5 bases and 6 bases, in that order; junction bases with no gene match: 8. CDR3 size: 15 residues. Germline V CDR1 and CDR2: SEHNR, FQNEAQ (reference sequence). The CDR3 is CASSGDRVISQPQHF. The CDR3 coding sequence is TGTGCCAGCAGCGGGGACAGGGTGATTTCTCAGCCCCAGCATTTT.

The V gene is TRBV27, the J gene TRBJ1-2; D possibly corresponds to TRBD1 (5 bases). Germline V CDR1 and CDR2: MNHEY, SMNVEV (reference sequence). Deletions cut 4 bases from V and 4 bases from J, with 13 bases between. This CDR3 contains 14 residues. The CDR3 bases are TGTGCCAGCAGTTGGGATGGGGCTCTCTATGGCTACACCTTC. Encoded protein: CASSWDGALYGYTF.

This clone was observed a few times. The J gene is TRBJ1-2, the V gene TRBV7-6; TRBD1 might be the D (5 bases). V lost 6 bases to trimming and J lost 6 bases, with 17 bases between them. The CDR3 extends over 14 amino acids. Germline V gene sequence: CDR1 SGHVS, CDR2 FNYEAQ. The CDR3 nucleotides read TGTGCCAGCAGACGACCCACAGGTTCCGATGGCTACACCTTC. This gives the protein CASRRPTGSDGYTF.

Only a few counts were recorded for this clone. This sequence joins TRBV15 and TRBJ1-2; maybe TRBD1 (6 bases). The germline V and J ends were trimmed by 0 bases and 0 bases, with 11 bases remaining between them. CDR3 length equals 16 residues. Germline V lookup: CDR1 LNHNV, CDR2 YYDKDF (reference sequence). The chain's CDR3 is CATSRDDRRANYGYTF. DNA of the CDR3: TGTGCCACCAGCAGAGATGACAGGCGAGCTAACTATGGCTACACCTTC.

This clone showed up just a few times. The chain employs TRBV5-4 and TRBJ2-3; 8 bases map to TRBD2. Per the germline V gene, CDR1 is SGHNT and CDR2 is YYREEE (reference sequence). This CDR3 is 14 amino acids long. V was pared by 4 bases and J by 5 bases, with 6 bases of the junction left unmatched. The CDR3 reads CASSPPAGGDTQYF. The CDR3 DNA reads as TGTGCCAGCAGCCCTCCGGCGGGGGGAGATACGCAGTATTTT.